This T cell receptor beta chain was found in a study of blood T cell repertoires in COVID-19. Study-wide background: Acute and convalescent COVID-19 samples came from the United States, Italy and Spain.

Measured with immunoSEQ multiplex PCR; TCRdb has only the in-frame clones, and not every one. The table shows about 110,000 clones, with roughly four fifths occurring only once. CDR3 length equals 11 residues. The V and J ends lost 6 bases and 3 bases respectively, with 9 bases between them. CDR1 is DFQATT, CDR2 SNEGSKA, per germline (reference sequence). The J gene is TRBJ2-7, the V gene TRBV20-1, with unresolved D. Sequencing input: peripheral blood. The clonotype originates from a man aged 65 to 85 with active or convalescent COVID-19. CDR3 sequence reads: CSARRHYEQYF. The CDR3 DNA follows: TGCAGTGCCCGAAGACACTACGAGCAGTACTTC.